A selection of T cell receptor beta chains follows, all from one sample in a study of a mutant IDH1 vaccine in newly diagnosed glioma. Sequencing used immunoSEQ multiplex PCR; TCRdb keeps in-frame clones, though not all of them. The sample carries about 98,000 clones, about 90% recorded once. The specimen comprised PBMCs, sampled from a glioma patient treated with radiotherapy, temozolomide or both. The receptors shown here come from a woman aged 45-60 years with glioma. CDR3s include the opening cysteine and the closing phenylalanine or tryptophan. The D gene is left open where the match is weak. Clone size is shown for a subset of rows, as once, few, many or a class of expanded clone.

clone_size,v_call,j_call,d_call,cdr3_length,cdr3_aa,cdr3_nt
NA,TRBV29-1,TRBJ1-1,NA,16,CSVAGGGGNMNTEAFF,TGCAGCGTTGCGGGGGGCGGCGGGAATATGAACACTGAAGCTTTCTTT
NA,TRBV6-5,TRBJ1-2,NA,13,CASSSILLYGYTF,TGTGCCAGCAGTTCAATCCTCTTGTATGGCTACACCTTC
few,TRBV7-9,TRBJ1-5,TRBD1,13,CASGRTGNQPQHF,TGTGCCAGCGGGCGGACAGGGAATCAGCCCCAGCATTTT
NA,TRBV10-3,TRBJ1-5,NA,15,CAIKATGDSNQPQHF,TGTGCCATCAAGGCGACAGGAGATAGCAATCAGCCCCAGCATTTT
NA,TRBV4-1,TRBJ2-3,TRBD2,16,CASSLGLAGGADTQYF,TGCGCCAGCAGCCTGGGACTAGCGGGAGGAGCTGATACGCAGTATTTT
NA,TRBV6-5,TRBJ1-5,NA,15,CASTSQGVSNQPQHF,TGTGCCAGCACGTCCCAGGGAGTTAGCAATCAGCCCCAGCATTTT
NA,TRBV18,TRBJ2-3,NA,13,CASSPTGFGPQYF,TGTGCCAGCTCACCGACAGGTTTCGGTCCGCAGTATTTT
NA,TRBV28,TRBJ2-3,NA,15,CASSSFEGPTDTQYF,TGTGCCAGCAGCTCCTTCGAGGGTCCGACAGATACGCAGTATTTT
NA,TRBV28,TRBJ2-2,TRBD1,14,CASSPGQGTGELFF,TGTGCCAGCAGTCCTGGACAGGGCACCGGGGAGCTGTTTTTT
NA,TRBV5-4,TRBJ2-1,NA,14,CASTSRQLVNEQFF,TGTGCCAGCACCTCCCGTCAACTAGTCAATGAGCAGTTCTTC
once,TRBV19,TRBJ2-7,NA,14,CASTDALGSYEQYF,TGTGCCAGTACCGACGCACTGGGCTCCTACGAGCAGTACTTC
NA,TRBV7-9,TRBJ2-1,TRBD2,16,CASSFPSGRSYNEQFF,TGTGCCAGCAGCTTCCCTAGCGGGAGGTCCTACAATGAGCAGTTCTTC
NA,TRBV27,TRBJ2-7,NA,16,CASSPAGRPTDYEQYF,TGTGCCAGCTCCCCTGCCGGGCGGCCCACAGACTACGAGCAGTACTTC
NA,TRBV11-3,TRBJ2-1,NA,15,CASSREGRGLDEQFF,TGTGCCAGCAGCCGGGAAGGGCGGGGCCTCGATGAGCAGTTCTTC
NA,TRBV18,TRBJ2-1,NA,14,CASSPPTRYNEQFF,TGTGCCAGCTCACCTCCGACGAGGTACAATGAGCAGTTCTTC
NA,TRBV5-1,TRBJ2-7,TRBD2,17,CASSLWHPRTSGIEQYF,TGCGCCAGCAGCTTGTGGCACCCGAGGACTAGCGGGATTGAGCAGTACTTC
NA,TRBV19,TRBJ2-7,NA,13,CASGDVPTYEQYF,TGTGCCAGTGGGGACGTACCAACCTACGAGCAGTACTTC
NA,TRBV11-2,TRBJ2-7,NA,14,CASSLGGSDREQYF,TGTGCCAGCAGCTTAGGGGGGTCCGATCGCGAGCAGTACTTC
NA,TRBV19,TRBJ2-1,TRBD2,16,CASSPRLAGEYNEQFF,TGTGCCAGTAGTCCCCGACTAGCGGGAGAGTACAATGAGCAGTTCTTC
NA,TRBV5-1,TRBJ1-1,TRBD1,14,CASSPDRGRTEAFF,TGCGCCAGCAGTCCGGACAGGGGGCGGACTGAAGCTTTCTTT
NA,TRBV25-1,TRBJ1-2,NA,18,CASSELRSDGPANYGYTF,TGTGCCAGCAGTGAATTAAGGAGCGATGGGCCCGCTAACTATGGCTACACCTTC
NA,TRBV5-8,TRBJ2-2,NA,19,CASSLGVVTVPLHTGELFF,TGTGCCAGCAGCTTGGGGGTGGTAACAGTGCCCCTCCACACCGGGGAGCTGTTTTTT
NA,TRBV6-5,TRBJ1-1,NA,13,CASSYGAANEAFF,TGTGCCAGCAGTTACGGGGCGGCCAATGAAGCTTTCTTT
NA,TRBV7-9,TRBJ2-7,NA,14,CASRNREVSHEQYF,TGTGCCAGCAGGAACCGGGAAGTCTCCCACGAGCAGTACTTC
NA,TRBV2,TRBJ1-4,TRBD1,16,CASSWDRAGYQEKLFF,TGTGCCAGCAGCTGGGACAGGGCAGGATATCAGGAAAAACTGTTTTTT
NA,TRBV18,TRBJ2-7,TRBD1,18,CASSPLPLIGTDKYEQYF,TGTGCCAGCTCACCACTGCCCTTAATCGGGACAGATAAGTACGAGCAGTACTTC
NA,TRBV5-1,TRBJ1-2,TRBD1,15,CASSPARTGSYGYTF,TGCGCCAGCAGCCCAGCGAGGACAGGGTCCTATGGCTACACCTTC
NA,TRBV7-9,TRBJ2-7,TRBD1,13,CASNRDRDHEQYF,TGTGCCAGCAATAGGGACAGGGATCACGAGCAGTACTTC
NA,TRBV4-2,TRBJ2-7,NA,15,CASSQDWDSTYEQYF,TGTGCCAGCAGCCAAGACTGGGACTCTACCTACGAGCAGTACTTC
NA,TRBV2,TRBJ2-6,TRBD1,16,CASSGDSASGANVLTF,TGTGCCAGCAGTGGGGACAGTGCCTCTGGGGCCAACGTCCTGACTTTC
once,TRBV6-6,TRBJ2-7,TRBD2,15,CASRYEREPNYEQYF,TGTGCCAGCAGATACGAGCGGGAGCCTAATTACGAGCAGTACTTC
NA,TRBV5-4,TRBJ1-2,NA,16,CASSFVRPGWSYGYTF,TGTGCCAGCAGCTTCGTTCGACCCGGGTGGAGCTATGGCTACACCTTC
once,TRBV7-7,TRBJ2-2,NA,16,CASSPSSGGGTGELFF,TGTGCTAGCAGCCCATCTAGCGGAGGGGGGACCGGGGAGCTGTTTTTT
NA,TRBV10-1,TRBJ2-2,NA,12,CASSDQTGELFF,TGCGCCAGCAGTGACCAGACCGGGGAGCTGTTTTTT
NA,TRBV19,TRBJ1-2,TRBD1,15,CASSMGTASNYGYTF,TGTGCCAGTAGTATGGGGACAGCCTCTAACTATGGCTACACCTTC
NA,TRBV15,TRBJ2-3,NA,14,CATSLDRGTDTQYF,TGTGCCACCAGCCTGGACAGAGGCACAGATACGCAGTATTTT
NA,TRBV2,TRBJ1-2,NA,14,CASSFLDQAGGYTF,TGTGCCAGCAGTTTTCTCGACCAGGCAGGAGGCTACACCTTC
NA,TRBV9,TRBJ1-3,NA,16,CASSVGVPRSGNTIYF,TGTGCCAGCAGCGTAGGAGTCCCTCGATCTGGAAACACCATATATTTT
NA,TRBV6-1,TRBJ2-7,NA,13,CASSGLGGGEQYF,TGTGCCAGCAGCGGGTTGGGAGGGGGGGAGCAGTACTTC
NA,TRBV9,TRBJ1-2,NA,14,CASSVGPPFVGNTF,TGTGCCAGCAGCGTAGGTCCACCTTTCGTCGGGAACACCTTC
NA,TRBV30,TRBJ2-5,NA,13,CACGFERQEIQYF,TGTGCCTGCGGTTTTGAGAGACAAGAGATCCAGTACTTC
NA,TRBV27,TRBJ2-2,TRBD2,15,CASSLSGRAFGELFF,TGTGCCAGCAGTCTTAGCGGGAGGGCTTTCGGGGAGCTGTTTTTT
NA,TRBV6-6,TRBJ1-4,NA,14,CASSYWRVPEKLFF,TGTGCCAGCAGTTACTGGAGGGTTCCCGAAAAACTGTTTTTT
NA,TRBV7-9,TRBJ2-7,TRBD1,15,CASSVRGQGPYEQYF,TGTGCCAGCAGCGTCCGGGGACAGGGACCCTACGAGCAGTACTTC
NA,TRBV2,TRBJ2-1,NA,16,CASRERGRQVLSEQFF,TGTGCCAGCAGGGAAAGGGGCAGGCAAGTACTCTCTGAGCAGTTCTTC
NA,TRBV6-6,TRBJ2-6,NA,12,CASSSPANVLTF,TGTGCCAGCAGTTCGCCGGCCAACGTCCTGACTTTC
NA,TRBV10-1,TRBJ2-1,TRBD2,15,CASSPTSGLYNEQFF,TGCGCCAGCAGCCCCACTAGCGGGCTCTACAATGAGCAGTTCTTC
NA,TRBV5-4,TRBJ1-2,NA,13,CASSPLVNYGYTF,TGTGCCAGCAGTCCCCTAGTTAACTATGGCTACACCTTC
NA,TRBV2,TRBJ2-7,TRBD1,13,CASSGQGTYEQYF,TGTGCCAGCAGTGGACAGGGAACCTACGAGCAGTACTTC
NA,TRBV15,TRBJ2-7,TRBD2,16,CATSGGLAAPSYEQYF,TGTGCCACCAGCGGAGGACTAGCGGCGCCCTCCTACGAGCAGTACTTC
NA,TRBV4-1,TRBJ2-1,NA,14,CASSQGDWYNEQFF,TGCGCCAGCAGCCAAGGGGACTGGTACAATGAGCAGTTCTTC
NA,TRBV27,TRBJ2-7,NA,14,CASKLAGPNYEQYF,TGTGCCAGCAAGCTGGCGGGACCAAACTACGAGCAGTACTTC
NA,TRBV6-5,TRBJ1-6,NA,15,CASSYSSGWNSPLHF,TGTGCCAGCAGTTACTCCTCAGGGTGGAATTCACCCCTCCACTTT
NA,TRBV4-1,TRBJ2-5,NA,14,CASSQATAKETQYF,TGCGCCAGCAGCCAAGCCACGGCCAAGGAGACCCAGTACTTC
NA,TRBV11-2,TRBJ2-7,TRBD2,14,CASSPLAGGYEQYF,TGTGCCAGCAGCCCGCTAGCGGGAGGCTACGAGCAGTACTTC
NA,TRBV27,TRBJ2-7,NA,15,CASSPTPGPSYEQYF,TGTGCCAGCAGTCCGACCCCCGGCCCGTCCTACGAGCAGTACTTC